The present TCR beta chain was sequenced within a study of blood T cell repertoires in COVID-19. Germline V gene lookup returns CDR1 MGHDK and CDR2 SYGVNS. V dropped 5 bases and J dropped 7; count of bases not matched to a gene: 5. CDR3 length equals 14 residues. Produced via immunoSEQ multiplex PCR; TCRdb's table is partial and in-frame only. This sample has 200,000 or so clones; around 85% occur once, and the top ten carry approximately 2.3%. Sequencing used peripheral blood. V gene TRBV25-1 combines with J gene TRBJ2-1; TRBD2 matches at 10 bases. The receptor's source is a man aged 70 or older with active or convalescent COVID-19. Written as DNA, the CDR3 is TGTGCCAGCAGTAAAGCGGGAGGGGTTAATGAGCAGTTCTTC. Protein product: CASSKAGGVNEQFF.